This is a list of T cell receptor beta chains from one sample in a study of OX40 agonist ivuxolimab in advanced cancers. Produced via immunoSEQ multiplex PCR; TCRdb's table is partial and in-frame only. There are 50,000 to 60,000 clones in the sample; 85% to 90% occur only once, and approximately 5% lies in the top ten. Sequencing used CD4+ or CD8+ T cells sorted from blood, obtained in a trial of the OX40 agonist ivuxolimab. These receptors all stem from an adult with an advanced solid tumor such as melanoma, head and neck, liver or kidney cancer. Each CDR3 is given with its conserved first and last residue. D genes are given only for firm matches. Only part of the rows carry a size: once, few, many, or a class if the clone is expanded.

>TRBJ2-5|TRBV1|NA|NA
CTSSQGTSGKETQYF
TGCACCAGCAGCCAAGGGACTAGCGGAAAAGAGACCCAGTACTTC
>TRBJ1-1|TRBV11-2|once|NA
CASSLGVRRLNTEAFF
TGTGCCAGCAGCTTAGGGGTTCGGCGATTGAACACTGAAGCTTTCTTT
>TRBJ2-7|TRBV6-1|NA|NA
CASRDREGNNEQYF
TGTGCCAGCAGGGACAGGGAGGGAAACAACGAGCAGTACTTC
>TRBJ2-7|TRBV4-3|once|NA
CASSQTTRTSYEQYF
TGCGCCAGCAGCCAAACGACAAGAACCTCCTACGAGCAGTACTTC
>TRBJ2-2|TRBV5-1|NA|NA
CASSLAPNTVNTGELFF
TGCGCCAGCAGCTTGGCACCAAATACCGTGAACACCGGGGAGCTGTTTTTT
>TRBJ1-4|TRBV6-6|NA|NA
CASSYGGEKLFF
TGTGCCAGCAGTTACGGGGGTGAAAAACTGTTTTTT
>TRBJ2-1|TRBV7-3|NA|TRBD2
CASSPWGSGMSGNEQFF
TGTGCCAGCAGCCCCTGGGGGAGCGGGATGTCTGGCAATGAGCAGTTCTTC
>TRBJ2-3|TRBV7-3|NA|NA
CASSPGGGQLKQYF
TGTGCCAGCAGCCCCGGTGGGGGCCAACTAAAGCAGTATTTT
>TRBJ1-2|TRBV18|NA|NA
CASSPPGSTF
TGTGCCAGCTCACCCCCGGGAAGCACCTTC
>TRBJ2-1|TRBV11-2|once|NA
CASSLGGSSYNEQFF
TGTGCCAGCAGCTTAGGGGGTAGCTCCTACAATGAGCAGTTCTTC
>TRBJ1-4|TRBV28|few|NA
CASTLLSGVGEKLFF
TGTGCCAGCACCCTCCTCTCCGGGGTAGGTGAAAAACTGTTTTTT
>TRBJ1-2|TRBV15|NA|TRBD1
CATSRAHRGREHYGYTF
TGTGCCACCAGCAGAGCCCACAGGGGGCGCGAACATTATGGCTACACCTTC
>TRBJ2-7|TRBV11-2|NA|TRBD1
CASSRLGDSYEQYF
TGTGCCAGCAGCCGGTTGGGGGACAGCTACGAGCAGTACTTC
>TRBJ2-1|TRBV12-5|NA|NA
CASGDRSGDEQFF
TGTGCTAGTGGTGATAGGTCAGGAGATGAGCAGTTCTTC
>TRBJ2-1|TRBV19|NA|TRBD2
CASSSTRTSGSRVMHEQFF
TGTGCCAGCTCATCGACGAGGACTAGCGGAAGTCGGGTAATGCATGAGCAGTTCTTC
>TRBJ2-5|TRBV4-2|NA|TRBD2
CASSQRGGETQYF
TGTGCCAGCAGCCAGCGGGGGGGGGAGACCCAGTACTTC
>TRBJ2-7|TRBV9|NA|TRBD1
CASSAGTDRTYEQYF
TGTGCCAGCAGCGCGGGGACAGATCGAACCTACGAGCAGTACTTC
>TRBJ1-1|TRBV20-1|NA|NA
CSARRTAEAFF
TGCAGTGCTAGAAGGACAGCCGAAGCTTTCTTT
>TRBJ2-7|TRBV28|NA|TRBD2
CASSLGLAGHEQYF
TGTGCCAGCAGTTTGGGGCTAGCGGGACACGAGCAGTACTTC
>TRBJ2-1|TRBV18|NA|TRBD2
CASSLTRSGLVGVNEQFF
TGTGCCAGCTCACTAACTCGTTCGGGACTAGTGGGGGTAAATGAGCAGTTCTTC
>TRBJ2-3|TRBV12-1|NA|NA
CASSPYTSGRPDEGSDTQYF
TGTGCCAGCAGCCCCTATACTAGCGGGAGGCCCGATGAGGGCTCAGATACGCAGTATTTT
>TRBJ2-2|TRBV9|once|NA
CASSLPGAGGELFF
TGTGCCAGCAGTCTCCCGGGGGCTGGCGGGGAGCTGTTTTTT
>TRBJ2-1|TRBV30|NA|NA
CAWSVAGSVNEQFF
TGTGCCTGGAGTGTTGCCGGGAGTGTCAATGAGCAGTTCTTC
>TRBJ2-2|TRBV6-1|NA|NA
CATGAGRSGELFF
TGTGCCACAGGGGCAGGGCGGAGCGGGGAGCTGTTTTTT
>TRBJ2-1|TRBV29-1|few|TRBD2
CSADHPSGYNEQFF
TGCAGCGCTGATCATCCTAGCGGCTACAATGAGCAGTTCTTC
>TRBJ2-7|TRBV28|few|TRBD2
CASRSARGARYEQYF
TGTGCCAGCAGATCCGCGCGGGGGGCGAGGTACGAGCAGTACTTC
>TRBJ1-5|TRBV19|NA|TRBD1
CASSRGTGGNQPQHF
TGTGCCAGTAGTAGGGGGACAGGGGGCAATCAGCCCCAGCATTTT
>TRBJ2-2|TRBV11-2|NA|NA
CASSLGAGVAGELFF
TGTGCCAGCAGCTTAGGTGCAGGGGTGGCCGGGGAGCTGTTTTTT
>TRBJ2-1|TRBV7-8|NA|NA
CASSPQSYNEQFF
TGTGCCAGCAGCCCCCAGTCCTACAATGAGCAGTTCTTC
>TRBJ2-7|TRBV7-9|few|TRBD1
CASSIGTGGRRGQYF
TGTGCCAGCAGCATCGGGACAGGGGGCCGGCGTGGGCAGTACTTC
>TRBJ2-7|TRBV6-5|NA|NA
CASSGSYEQYF
TGTGCCAGCTCCGGCTCCTACGAGCAGTACTTC
>TRBJ2-1|TRBV9|once|TRBD2
CASSVGGSGRVYEQFF
TGTGCCAGCAGCGTAGGAGGTAGCGGGAGGGTTTATGAGCAGTTCTTC
>TRBJ2-2|TRBV19|NA|TRBD1
CATKSDRGPGELFF
TGTGCCACCAAATCGGACAGGGGGCCCGGGGAGCTGTTTTTT
>TRBJ2-1|TRBV9|NA|TRBD2
CASSPGLGLNEQFF
TGTGCCAGCAGCCCCGGACTAGGCCTCAATGAGCAGTTCTTC
>TRBJ1-6|TRBV28|once|NA
CASSPRRGANSPLHF
TGTGCCAGCAGTCCCCGGCGGGGGGCTAATTCACCCCTCCACTTT
>TRBJ1-1|TRBV7-2|NA|NA
CASSKGGGGNTEAFF
TGTGCCAGCAGCAAGGGGGGCGGAGGGAACACTGAAGCTTTCTTT
>TRBJ1-4|TRBV7-9|NA|NA
CASSRKTQGEKLFF
TGTGCCAGCAGCCGCAAGACACAGGGAGAAAAACTGTTTTTT
>TRBJ1-4|TRBV28|NA|TRBD1
CASSLRTGGSEKLFF
TGTGCCAGCAGTTTACGGACAGGGGGCTCTGAAAAACTGTTTTTT
>TRBJ1-3|TRBV18|NA|NA
CASSSDGASGNTIYF
TGTGCCAGCTCATCGGACGGGGCCTCTGGAAACACCATATATTTT
>TRBJ2-7|TRBV28|NA|TRBD2
CASSLPGAGGPYEQYF
TGTGCCAGCAGTTTACCTGGAGCGGGAGGGCCCTACGAGCAGTACTTC
>TRBJ1-1|TRBV30|NA|NA
CAWSQGNRGTEAFF
TGTGCCTGGAGTCAGGGAAATAGGGGGACTGAAGCTTTCTTT
>TRBJ1-1|TRBV18|NA|NA
CASSNNLGQPEAFF
TGTGCCAGCTCCAATAACTTGGGACAACCTGAAGCTTTCTTT
>TRBJ2-7|TRBV19|NA|NA
CATRLGQGSYEQYF
TGTGCCACAAGACTCGGACAAGGGTCCTACGAGCAGTACTTC
>TRBJ1-2|TRBV11-2|NA|NA
CASSLDPDRRGYGYTF
TGTGCCAGCAGCTTAGACCCGGACAGACGCGGGTATGGCTACACCTTC